This T cell receptor (beta chain) was captured by sequencing in a study of shared clonotypes between healthy human individuals. Here immunoSEQ multiplex PCR was the method, and the copy in TCRdb shows in-frame clones only, minus some. Of approximately 2,000,000 clones in the sample, around 90% were seen once. From germline, CDR1 is SGHTA and CDR2 FQGNSA. The CDR3 extends over 14 amino acids. Trimming removed 4 bases from V and 6 bases from J, with 14 bases in between. A remark on this clone: The target antigen is unknown.

General observations from the study: Investigators collected only blood, and repertoires in tissues likely differ.

The sample taken for sequencing was naive CD4+ T cells from PBMCs. Subset given: CD45RA+ positively selected. This chain connects TRBV7-2 to TRBJ2-3; weak D call: TRBD2 (7 bases). The TCR originated in a man between 18 and 35 years old in good health. Some clones in this sample may be carry-over from other donors' samples. CDR3: CASSSGGRDDTQYF. The CDR3 DNA follows: TGTGCCAGCAGCTCCGGGGGGCGGGACGATACGCAGTATTTT.